These T cell receptor beta chains were read from a single sample in a study of shared clonotypes between healthy human individuals. The assay was immunoSEQ multiplex PCR, and TCRdb's table has in-frame clones only and misses some. The repertoire includes under 600,000 clones, 98% of them detected once, and 0.25% to 0.35% sits in the top ten. The sequenced material came from naive CD8+ T cells sorted from blood. Receptors originate from a man aged 25-45 years in good health. Each CDR3 is given with its conserved first and last residue. A D gene is named only where the DNA matches it firmly.

>TRBJ1-5|NA|TRBV2
CASTNVGTTPDQPQHF
>TRBJ2-5|NA|TRBV9
CASSPRGDQETQYF
>TRBJ2-7|TRBD1|TRBV14
CASSGGTGRRVEQYF
>TRBJ2-1|NA|TRBV7-9
CASSLVVHEQFF
>TRBJ2-7|NA|TRBV13
CASSLGGSYEQYF
>TRBJ2-4|NA|TRBV13
CASSLGGEEVAKNIQYF
>TRBJ2-7|TRBD2|TRBV10-3
CAIATSRSSYEQYF
>TRBJ1-1|TRBD1|TRBV13
CASSWGDRGLNTEAFF
>TRBJ2-1|TRBD2|TRBV7-8
CASSATLAGDGEQFF
>TRBJ2-5|NA|TRBV5-6
CASSFGDGGFQETQYF
>TRBJ1-2|NA|TRBV11-2
CASSLDGWAPYGYTF
>TRBJ1-1|NA|TRBV27
CASSPGRTEAFF
>TRBJ2-7|TRBD1|TRBV27
CASRFLQGGHEQYF
>TRBJ2-1|TRBD2|TRBV4-1
CASSLITSGFNEQFF
>TRBJ2-1|TRBD2|TRBV27
CASSLLGLARNNEQFF
>TRBJ2-7|NA|TRBV6-6
CASSPNSAYEQYF
>TRBJ1-1|NA|TRBV7-9
CASSPQGNTEAFF
>TRBJ1-1|NA|TRBV6-1
CASTWNTEAFF
>TRBJ2-3|TRBD2|TRBV5-8
CASSLAWTGGADTQYF
>TRBJ1-2|NA|TRBV28
CASSWDINGGYTF
>TRBJ2-5|NA|TRBV27
CASSFQGSQETQYF
>TRBJ2-1|NA|TRBV6-1
CASSEGAGGYEQFF
>TRBJ2-5|NA|TRBV15
CATSRDTGTQETQYF
>TRBJ1-4|NA|TRBV28
CASSTWTIQAEDEKLFF
>TRBJ2-4|TRBD1|TRBV6-1
CASWIGDRSKNIQYF
>TRBJ2-2|NA|TRBV28
CASLDRRDTGELFF
>TRBJ2-7|TRBD1|TRBV28
CASSLVRTGSYEQYF
>TRBJ2-7|NA|TRBV29-1
CSVEDPYTYEQYF
>TRBJ2-5|NA|TRBV11-2
CASSSPISGQETQYF
>TRBJ2-7|TRBD2|TRBV5-6
CASSSSGTSYEQYF
>TRBJ2-1|NA|TRBV4-3
CASSQDRGGWAYNEQFF
>TRBJ1-5|TRBD1|TRBV7-6
CASSLGGQGDAPSNQPQHF
>TRBJ2-7|NA|TRBV19
CASSTRDFAYEQYF
>TRBJ2-1|NA|TRBV19
CASSIDRGSDNEQFF
>TRBJ2-7|NA|TRBV5-4
CASSLDQSYEQYF
>TRBJ1-1|NA|TRBV11-2
CASSWTLGLMNTEAFF
>TRBJ1-1|NA|TRBV27
CASRLGGRVNTEAFF
>TRBJ2-5|TRBD1|TRBV30
CAWSRTGGWETQYF
>TRBJ2-7|TRBD1|TRBV29-1
CSVLDRGKREQYF
>TRBJ2-1|TRBD2|TRBV27
CASSPGSSGIYNEQFF
>TRBJ2-3|NA|TRBV5-6
CASSPGPGTDTQYF
>TRBJ2-1|NA|TRBV4-1
CASSQVELVVHNEQFF
>TRBJ2-7|TRBD1|TRBV6-5
CASSQRDRQTYEQYF
>TRBJ2-3|TRBD1|TRBV5-4
CASSLIGQGTDTQYF
>TRBJ1-4|NA|TRBV5-1
CASSLVGGLNEKLFF
>TRBJ1-1|TRBD1|TRBV5-1
CASSPGQGWTEAFF
>TRBJ1-1|NA|TRBV29-1
CSVGKGGTEAFF
>TRBJ1-2|NA|TRBV30
CAWSPGLSNYGYTF
>TRBJ1-5|NA|TRBV4-3
CASSQQLGDNQPQHF